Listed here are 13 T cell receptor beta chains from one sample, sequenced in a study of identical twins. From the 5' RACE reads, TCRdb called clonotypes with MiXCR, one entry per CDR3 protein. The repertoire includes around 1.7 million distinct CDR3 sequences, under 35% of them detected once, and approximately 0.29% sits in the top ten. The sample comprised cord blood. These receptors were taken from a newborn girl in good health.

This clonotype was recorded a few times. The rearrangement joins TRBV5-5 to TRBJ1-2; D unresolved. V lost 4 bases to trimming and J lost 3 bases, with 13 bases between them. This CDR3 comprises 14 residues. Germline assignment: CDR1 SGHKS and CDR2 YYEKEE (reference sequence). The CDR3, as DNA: TGTGCCAGCAGCGCTCGGACGGCCTACTATGGCTACACCTTC. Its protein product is CASSARTAYYGYTF.

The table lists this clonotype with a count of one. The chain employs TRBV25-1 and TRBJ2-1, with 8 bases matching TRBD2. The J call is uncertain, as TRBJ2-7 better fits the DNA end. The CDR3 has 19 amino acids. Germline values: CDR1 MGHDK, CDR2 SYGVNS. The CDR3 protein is CASSEYLSSGSSSYNEQYF. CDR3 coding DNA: TGTGCCAGCAGTGAATATCTCTCTAGCGGGTCGTCCTCCTACAATGAGCAGTACTTC.

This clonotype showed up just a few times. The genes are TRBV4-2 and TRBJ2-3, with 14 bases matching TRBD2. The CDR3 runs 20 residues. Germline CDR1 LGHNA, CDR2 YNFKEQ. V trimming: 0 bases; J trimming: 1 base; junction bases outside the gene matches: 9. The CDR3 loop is CASSQDPGLAGAGGTDTQYF. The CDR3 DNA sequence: TGTGCCAGCAGCCAAGATCCGGGACTAGCGGGAGCGGGAGGCACAGATACGCAGTATTTT.

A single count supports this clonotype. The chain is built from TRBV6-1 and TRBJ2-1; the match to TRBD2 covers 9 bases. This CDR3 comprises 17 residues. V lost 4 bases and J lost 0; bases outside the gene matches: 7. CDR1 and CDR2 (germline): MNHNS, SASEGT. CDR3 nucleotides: TGTGCCAGCAGTGGCCGGACTAGCGATAGCTCCTACAATGAGCAGTTCTTC. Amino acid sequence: CASSGRTSDSSYNEQFF.

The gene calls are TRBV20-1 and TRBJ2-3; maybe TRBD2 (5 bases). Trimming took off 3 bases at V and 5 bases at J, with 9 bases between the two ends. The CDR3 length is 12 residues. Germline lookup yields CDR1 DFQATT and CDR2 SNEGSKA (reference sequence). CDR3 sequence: CSASTRVDTQYF. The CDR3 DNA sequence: TGCAGTGCTAGCACTAGGGTAGATACGCAGTATTTT.

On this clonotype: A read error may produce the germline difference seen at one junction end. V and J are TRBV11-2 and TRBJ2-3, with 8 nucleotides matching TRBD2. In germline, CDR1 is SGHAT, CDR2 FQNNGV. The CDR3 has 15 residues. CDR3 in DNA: TGTGCCAGCAGCTTAGACGGGGGGGCCACAGATATGCAGTATTTT. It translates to CASSLDGGATDMQYF.

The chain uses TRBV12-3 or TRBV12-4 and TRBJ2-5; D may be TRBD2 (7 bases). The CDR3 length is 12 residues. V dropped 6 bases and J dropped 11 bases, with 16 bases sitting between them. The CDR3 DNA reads TGTGCCAGCAGGGGAGGGGGAAATGAGCAGTACTTC. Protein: CASRGGGNEQYF.

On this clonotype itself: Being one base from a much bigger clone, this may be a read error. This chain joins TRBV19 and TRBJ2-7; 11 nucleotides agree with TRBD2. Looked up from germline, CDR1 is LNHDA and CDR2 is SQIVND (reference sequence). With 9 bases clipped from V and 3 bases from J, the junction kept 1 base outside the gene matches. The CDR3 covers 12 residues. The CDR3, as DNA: TGTGCCAGCGGACTAGCGGGCTACGAGCAGTACTTC. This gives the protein CASGLAGYEQYF. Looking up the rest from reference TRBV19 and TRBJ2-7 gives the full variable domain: DGGITQSPKYLFRKEGQNVTLSCEQNLNHDAMYWYRQDPGQGLRLIYYSQIVNDFQKGDIAEGYSVSREKKESFPLTVTSAQKNPTAFYLCASGLAGYEQYFGPGTRLTVT.

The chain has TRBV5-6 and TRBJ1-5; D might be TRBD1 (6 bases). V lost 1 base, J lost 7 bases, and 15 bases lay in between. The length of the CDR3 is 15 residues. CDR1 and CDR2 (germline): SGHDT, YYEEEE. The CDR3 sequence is CASSLYGGRGQPQHF. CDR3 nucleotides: TGTGCCAGCAGCTTGTATGGGGGGCGCGGACAGCCCCAGCATTTT.

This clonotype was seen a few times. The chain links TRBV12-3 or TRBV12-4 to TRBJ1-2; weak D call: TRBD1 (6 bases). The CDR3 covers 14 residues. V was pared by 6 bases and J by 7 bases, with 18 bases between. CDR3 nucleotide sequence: TGTGCCAGCAGCCTCGGGACACCTGTCAGTGGCTACACCTTC. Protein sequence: CASSLGTPVSGYTF.

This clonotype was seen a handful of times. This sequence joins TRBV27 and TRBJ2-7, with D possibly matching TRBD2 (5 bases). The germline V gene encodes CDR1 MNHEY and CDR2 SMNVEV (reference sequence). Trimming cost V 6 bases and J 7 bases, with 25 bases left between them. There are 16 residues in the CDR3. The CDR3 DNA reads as TGTGCCAGCAGCCCCTTCCGGGGAAGACCCAGCTCGGAGCAGTACTTC. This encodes CASSPFRGRPSSEQYF.

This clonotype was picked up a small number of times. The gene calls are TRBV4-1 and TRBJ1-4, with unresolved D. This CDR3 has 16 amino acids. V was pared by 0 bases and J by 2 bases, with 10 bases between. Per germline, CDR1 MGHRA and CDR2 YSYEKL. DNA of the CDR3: TGCGCCAGCAGCCAAGAGACCGCCAGGACTAATGAAAAACTGTTTTTT. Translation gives CASSQETARTNEKLFF.

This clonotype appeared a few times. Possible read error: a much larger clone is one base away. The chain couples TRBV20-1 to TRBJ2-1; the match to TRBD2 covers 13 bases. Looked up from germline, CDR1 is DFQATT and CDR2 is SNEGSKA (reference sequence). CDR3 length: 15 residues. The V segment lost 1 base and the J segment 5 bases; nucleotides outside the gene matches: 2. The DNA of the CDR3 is TGCAGTGCTAGAGGGACTAGCGGGAGCAACAATGAGCAGTTCTTC. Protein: CSARGTSGSNNEQFF.